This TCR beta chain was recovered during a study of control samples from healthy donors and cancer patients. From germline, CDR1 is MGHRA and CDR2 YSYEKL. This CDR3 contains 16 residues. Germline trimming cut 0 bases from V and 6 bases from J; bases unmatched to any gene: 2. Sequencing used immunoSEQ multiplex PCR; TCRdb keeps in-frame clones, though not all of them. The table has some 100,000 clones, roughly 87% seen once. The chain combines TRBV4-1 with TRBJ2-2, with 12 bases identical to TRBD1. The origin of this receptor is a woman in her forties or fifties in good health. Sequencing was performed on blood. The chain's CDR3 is CASSQDGDRGPGELFF. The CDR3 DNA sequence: TGCGCCAGCAGCCAAGATGGGGACAGGGGGCCCGGGGAGCTGTTTTTT.